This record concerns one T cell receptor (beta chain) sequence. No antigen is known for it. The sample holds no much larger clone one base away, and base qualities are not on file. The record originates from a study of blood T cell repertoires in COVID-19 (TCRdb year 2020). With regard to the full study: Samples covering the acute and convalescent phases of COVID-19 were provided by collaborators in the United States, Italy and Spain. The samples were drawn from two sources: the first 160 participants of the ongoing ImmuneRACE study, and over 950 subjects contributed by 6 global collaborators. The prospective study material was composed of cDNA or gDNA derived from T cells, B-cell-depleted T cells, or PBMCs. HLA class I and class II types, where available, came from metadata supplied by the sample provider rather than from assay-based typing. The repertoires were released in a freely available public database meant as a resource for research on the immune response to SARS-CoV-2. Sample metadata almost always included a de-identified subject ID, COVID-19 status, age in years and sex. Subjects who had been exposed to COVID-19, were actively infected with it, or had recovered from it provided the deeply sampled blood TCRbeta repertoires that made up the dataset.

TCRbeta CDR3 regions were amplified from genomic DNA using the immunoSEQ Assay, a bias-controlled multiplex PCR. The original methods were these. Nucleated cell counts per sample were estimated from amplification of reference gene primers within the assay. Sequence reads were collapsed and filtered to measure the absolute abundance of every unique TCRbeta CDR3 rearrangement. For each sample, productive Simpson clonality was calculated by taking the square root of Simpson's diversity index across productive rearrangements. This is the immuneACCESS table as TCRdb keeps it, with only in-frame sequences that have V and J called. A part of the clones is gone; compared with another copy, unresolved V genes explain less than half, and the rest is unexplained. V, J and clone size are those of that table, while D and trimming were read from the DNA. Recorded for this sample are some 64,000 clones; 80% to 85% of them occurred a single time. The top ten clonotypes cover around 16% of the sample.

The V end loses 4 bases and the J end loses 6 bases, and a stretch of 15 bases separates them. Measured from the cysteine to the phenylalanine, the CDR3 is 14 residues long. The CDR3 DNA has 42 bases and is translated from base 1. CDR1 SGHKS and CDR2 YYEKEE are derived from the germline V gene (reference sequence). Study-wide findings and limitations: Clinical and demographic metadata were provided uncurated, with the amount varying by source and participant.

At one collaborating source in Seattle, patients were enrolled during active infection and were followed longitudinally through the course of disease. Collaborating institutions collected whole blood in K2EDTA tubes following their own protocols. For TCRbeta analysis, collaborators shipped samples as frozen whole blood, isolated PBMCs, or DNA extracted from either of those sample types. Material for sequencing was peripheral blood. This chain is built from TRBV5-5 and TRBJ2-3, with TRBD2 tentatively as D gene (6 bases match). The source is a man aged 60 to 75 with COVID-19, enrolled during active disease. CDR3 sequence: CASSLKWGDDTQYF. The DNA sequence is TGTGCCAGCAGCCTCAAATGGGGGGATGATACGCAGTATTTT.